This T cell receptor (beta chain) was documented in a study of blood T cells in healthy people across ages. Overall study results and limits: Naive T cell percentage showed a strong correlation with TCR beta diversity.

Alongside a J-beta primer mix, a sample-barcoded 5' primer served in a second PCR lasting about 7 to 11 cycles. The yield of each sample was at least 2.5 million CDR3-containing paired-end reads. Via MiXCR, TCRdb re-called the 5' RACE reads, giving one row per CDR3 protein. The sample lists 1.8 million or so distinct CDR3 sequences, more than 35% occurring once. Worth noting for this clonotype: The antigen is unknown.

This TCR was sampled from a human donor in good health. Sample: blood.

CDR3: CASSLDPSGVETQYF. The DNA for the CDR3 is TGTGCCAGCAGCTTAGATCCTAGCGGGGTGGAGACCCAGTACTTC. V gene TRBV7-6 combines with J gene TRBJ2-5; 9 bases fit TRBD2. Trimming took 1 base from V and 5 from J; bases not matched to a gene: 5. CDR3 length: 15 residues. The germline gives CDR1 SGHVS, CDR2 FNYEAQ.